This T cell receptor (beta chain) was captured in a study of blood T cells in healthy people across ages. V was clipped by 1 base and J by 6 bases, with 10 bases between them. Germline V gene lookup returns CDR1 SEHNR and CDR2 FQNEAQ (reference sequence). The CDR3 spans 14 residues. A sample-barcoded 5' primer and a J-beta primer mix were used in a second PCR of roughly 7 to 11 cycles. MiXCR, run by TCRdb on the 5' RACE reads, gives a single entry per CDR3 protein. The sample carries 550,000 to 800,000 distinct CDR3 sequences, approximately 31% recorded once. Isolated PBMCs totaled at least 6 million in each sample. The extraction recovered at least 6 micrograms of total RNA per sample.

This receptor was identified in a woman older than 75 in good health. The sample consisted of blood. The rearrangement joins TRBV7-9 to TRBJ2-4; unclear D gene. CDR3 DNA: TGTGCCAGCAGCTTAGGTGACAAATTAAACATTCAGTACTTC. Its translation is CASSLGDKLNIQYF.